These T cell receptor beta chains were read from a single sample in a study of cytomegalovirus exposure and HLA in healthy donors. This table comes from immunoSEQ multiplex PCR, and its TCRdb copy is limited to in-frame clones, with some not included. This table has some 180,000 clones, about 80% appearing once. The sequenced material came from PBMCs. Every receptor here comes from a man in his forties or fifties in good health and CMV-seronegative. Both conserved end residues are part of each CDR3. D genes are given only for firm matches. The size of a clone is reported for some rows only, either as once, few or many, or as a class for expanded clones.

cdr3_nt: TGTGCCAGCAGCTTAGGGGACAGGGGACGGAACACTGAAGCTTTCTTT
cdr3_aa: CASSLGDRGRNTEAFF
v_call: TRBV11-3
clone_size: NA
d_call: TRBD1
j_call: TRBJ1-1
cdr3_length: 16

cdr3_nt: TGTGCCAGCAGCTCACAGGGACCCTACGAGCAGTACTTC
cdr3_aa: CASSSQGPYEQYF
v_call: TRBV7-2
clone_size: few
d_call: NA
j_call: TRBJ2-7
cdr3_length: 13

cdr3_nt: TGTGCCAGCTCGGTCGGGGGGCCCAATGTCCAGTACTTC
cdr3_aa: CASSVGGPNVQYF
v_call: TRBV7-2
clone_size: NA
d_call: NA
j_call: TRBJ2-5
cdr3_length: 13

cdr3_nt: TGTGCCCCCGCGACTCACTGTAAAATAACGACAGATACGCAGTATTTT
cdr3_aa: CAPATHCKITTDTQYF
v_call: TRBV10-3
clone_size: NA
d_call: NA
j_call: TRBJ2-3
cdr3_length: 16

cdr3_nt: TGTGCCAGCAGTTCGGCGGGGGCGGTGAGAGGCTACACCTTC
cdr3_aa: CASSSAGAVRGYTF
v_call: TRBV6-5
clone_size: NA
d_call: NA
j_call: TRBJ1-2
cdr3_length: 14

cdr3_nt: TGTGCCAGCAGCTTCTCGTCGACAGCTAATTCACCCCTCCACTTT
cdr3_aa: CASSFSSTANSPLHF
v_call: TRBV7-2
clone_size: NA
d_call: NA
j_call: TRBJ1-6
cdr3_length: 15

cdr3_nt: TGTGCCAGCAGCGTAGTCCCCGATAATTCACCCCTCCACTTT
cdr3_aa: CASSVVPDNSPLHF
v_call: TRBV9
clone_size: few
d_call: NA
j_call: TRBJ1-6
cdr3_length: 14

cdr3_nt: TGCGCCAGCAGCTTGGGCGACAGAAGTAATGAAAAACTGTTTTTT
cdr3_aa: CASSLGDRSNEKLFF
v_call: TRBV5-1
clone_size: NA
d_call: NA
j_call: TRBJ1-4
cdr3_length: 15

cdr3_nt: TGTGCCAGCAGAGAACTAGCGGGGGGGCCCCACGAGCAGTACTTC
cdr3_aa: CASRELAGGPHEQYF
v_call: TRBV2
clone_size: NA
d_call: TRBD2
j_call: TRBJ2-7
cdr3_length: 15

cdr3_nt: TGTGCCAGCAGTTCGACAGGGGGCACTGAAGCTTTCTTT
cdr3_aa: CASSSTGGTEAFF
v_call: TRBV6-6
clone_size: NA
d_call: TRBD1
j_call: TRBJ1-1
cdr3_length: 13

cdr3_nt: TGTGCCAGCAGCGGACCACAGGGGAACACTGAAGCTTTCTTT
cdr3_aa: CASSGPQGNTEAFF
v_call: TRBV14
clone_size: NA
d_call: NA
j_call: TRBJ1-1
cdr3_length: 14

cdr3_nt: TGTGCCAGCTCACCACGACAGGGGGCGTACAATGAGCAGTTCTTC
cdr3_aa: CASSPRQGAYNEQFF
v_call: TRBV18
clone_size: NA
d_call: TRBD1
j_call: TRBJ2-1
cdr3_length: 15

cdr3_nt: TGTGCCAGCACCCCTTCCGGGACAGGGGGCAGGACTGAAGCTTTCTTT
cdr3_aa: CASTPSGTGGRTEAFF
v_call: TRBV28
clone_size: NA
d_call: TRBD1
j_call: TRBJ1-1
cdr3_length: 16

cdr3_nt: TGTGCCAGCAGCGCCCTGGGGGCCTATTCACCCCTCCACTTT
cdr3_aa: CASSALGAYSPLHF
v_call: TRBV9
clone_size: NA
d_call: NA
j_call: TRBJ1-6
cdr3_length: 14

cdr3_nt: TGTGCCAGCAGCCGTACCACAGGGCTAACTGAAGCTTTCTTT
cdr3_aa: CASSRTTGLTEAFF
v_call: TRBV7-2
clone_size: NA
d_call: NA
j_call: TRBJ1-1
cdr3_length: 14

cdr3_nt: TGTGCCAGCAGCTTAGAGCTAGCCTCCAATGAGCAGTTCTTC
cdr3_aa: CASSLELASNEQFF
v_call: TRBV7-9
clone_size: few
d_call: NA
j_call: TRBJ2-1
cdr3_length: 14

cdr3_nt: TGTGCCAGCAGCTTTCAGGACAGGAGATTAAACACCATATATTTT
cdr3_aa: CASSFQDRRLNTIYF
v_call: TRBV5-5
clone_size: NA
d_call: TRBD1
j_call: TRBJ1-3
cdr3_length: 15

cdr3_nt: TGTGCCAGCAGCCTAAGTTACGAGCAGTACTTC
cdr3_aa: CASSLSYEQYF
v_call: TRBV25-1
clone_size: NA
d_call: NA
j_call: TRBJ2-7
cdr3_length: 11